Sequencing of this T cell receptor beta chain was carried out in a study of cytomegalovirus exposure and HLA in healthy donors. As concerns this clone: Antigen: not known.

Vbeta (60) and Jbeta (13) primers were used in the PCR. Repertoires were generated with immunoSEQ multiplex PCR, while TCRdb's copy carries only in-frame clones and drops some. The table has roughly 150,000 clones, around 75% seen once; the top ten hold approximately 2.8%. Study results and limitations: Presence/absence analyses rested on an assumption that sequencing depth was roughly uniform across donors. A prior analysis recorded that most TCR beta V segments were productive about 87% or about 30% of the time.

Donors had nominal health at sampling but likely had unrecorded immune exposures. The CDR3 length is 16 residues. The V gene end was trimmed by 0 bases and the J gene end by 6 bases; junction bases not matched to a gene: 5. CDR1 is SGHRS and CDR2 is YFSETQ in the germline V gene. The sequenced sample was PBMCs. J is TRBJ2-2 and V is TRBV5-1, with 10 bases aligning to TRBD2. This receptor was taken from a male donor in good health and CMV-seronegative. CDR3 sequence: CASSLAGTSAAGELFF. CDR3 in DNA: TGCGCCAGCAGCTTGGCCGGGACTAGCGCCGCCGGGGAGCTGTTTTTT.